The 12 T cell receptor beta chains below all came from one sample that was sequenced in a study of T-cell reconstitution after alpha-beta-depleted transplantation in children. The TCRbeta library incorporated unique molecular identifiers. Using its own MiXCR run on the PCR reads, TCRdb lists one record per CDR3 protein. The sample yields approximately 520,000 distinct CDR3 sequences, roughly 33% seen once. Sample: PBMCs from the stem cell graft donor, taken from the stem cell graft. The source is a human donor who donated a stem cell graft to a child with aplastic anemia.

This clonotype was picked up a small number of times. V is TRBV9 and J is TRBJ2-1; 9 bases fit TRBD2. Germline CDR1 reads SGDLS; CDR2 reads YYNGEE. V dropped 6 bases and J dropped 7; count of bases not matched to a gene: 8. The CDR3 totals 14 residues. The CDR3 sequence: CASTKREAPNEQFF. The CDR3 nucleotides read TGTGCCAGCACGAAGCGGGAGGCTCCGAATGAGCAGTTCTTC. The full variable domain, in which reference TRBV9 and TRBJ2-1 provide the parts outside the CDR3, is DSGVTQTPKHLITATGQRVTLRCSPRSGDLSVYWYQQSLDQGLQFLIQYYNGEERAKGNILERFSAQQFPDLHSELNLSSLELGDSALYFCASTKREAPNEQFFGPGTRLTVL.

The gene calls are TRBV28 and TRBJ2-7; no clear D gene. From germline, CDR1 is MDHEN and CDR2 SYDVKM. The ends were cut back, 5 bases at V and 4 bases at J, with 15 bases in the middle. The CDR3 is made up of 14 amino acids. CDR3 sequence (DNA): TGTGCCAGCAGTCCGCGACCCGTACTGTACGAGCAGTACTTC. Translating it yields CASSPRPVLYEQYF.

CDR3: CASSLVGHAAFF. The CDR3, as DNA: TGTGCCAGCAGCTTAGTCGGACATGCAGCTTTCTTT. This rearrangement joins TRBV7-9 to TRBJ1-1; weak D call: TRBD1 (5 bases). The V gene lost 1 base and the J gene lost 10 bases, with 10 bases spanning the gap. The CDR3 sequence is 12 residues long. In germline, CDR1 is SEHNR, CDR2 FQNEAQ (reference sequence).

CDR3 sequence (DNA): TGTGCCAGTAGTATGGATTCCAGGGCTAACTATGGCTACACCTTC. Its protein is CASSMDSRANYGYTF. The genes are TRBV19 and TRBJ1-2, with a weak D call TRBD1 (5 bases). CDR1 and CDR2 from the germline V gene are LNHDA and SQIVND (reference sequence). CDR3 length: 15 amino acids. Trimming took 3 bases from V and 0 from J, leaving 11 bases between them.

V usage is TRBV7-8 and J usage is TRBJ2-3, with a possible D match to TRBD1 (6 bases). With 5 bases removed from V and 0 bases from J, the gap between germline ends came to 18 bases. This CDR3 comprises 17 residues. Germline V gene sequence: CDR1 SGHVS, CDR2 FQNEAQ. The CDR3 region has the DNA TGTGCCAGCAGCACTCCTCGACAGGCGAGTAGCACAGATACGCAGTATTTT. Amino acid sequence: CASSTPRQASSTDTQYF.

This clonotype came up a few times. The chain carries TRBV7-2 and TRBJ1-2, with D perhaps TRBD1 (6 bases). CDR3 length: 14 residues. The ends were cut back, 2 bases at V and 7 bases at J, with 14 bases in the middle. Germline values: CDR1 SGHTA, CDR2 FQGNSA. The CDR3 DNA sequence: TGTGCCAGCAGCTTAAGTAGTAGGGGGTCTGGCTACACCTTC. Amino acids: CASSLSSRGSGYTF.

This clonotype was counted between two and nine times. The chain links TRBV5-1 to TRBJ2-1; TRBD2 aligns across 12 bases. This CDR3 contains 15 residues. V lost 3 bases to trimming and J lost 3 bases; unmatched junction nucleotides: 1. The germline V gene has CDR1 SGHRS and CDR2 YFSETQ. Here the CDR3 reads CASSWTSGNYNEQFF. In nucleotides, the CDR3 is TGCGCCAGCAGCTGGACTAGCGGGAACTACAATGAGCAGTTCTTC.

The chain has TRBV20-1 and TRBJ2-7; TRBD2 agrees at 11 bases. The V gene end was trimmed by 4 bases and the J gene end by 4 bases; junction bases not matched to a gene: 3. The CDR3 sequence is 13 residues long. Looked up from germline, CDR1 is DFQATT and CDR2 is SNEGSKA (reference sequence). The CDR3 DNA sequence: TGCAGTGCTACGGGGACTAGCGGTTACGAGCAGTACGTC. Translating it yields CSATGTSGYEQYV.

V gene TRBV5-1 combines with J gene TRBJ2-3; unclear D gene. V was shortened by 1 base and J by 4 bases, with 10 bases between the two germline ends. The CDR3 is made up of 14 amino acids. Germline assignment: CDR1 SGHRS and CDR2 YFSETQ. The CDR3 sequence is CASSLLEASDTQYF. DNA of the CDR3: TGCGCCAGCAGCTTGCTTGAGGCATCAGATACGCAGTATTTT.

Written as DNA, the CDR3 is TGCAGCGTTGAAGGGGGAGGAACCTACGAGCAGTACTTC. Protein: CSVEGGGTYEQYF. The V call is TRBV29-1, the J call TRBJ2-7, with TRBD2 as a possible D gene (6 bases). CDR1 SQVTM and CDR2 ANQGSEA come from the germline V gene. This CDR3 contains 13 residues. V was pared by 1 base and J by 2 bases, with 9 bases between.

The chain carries TRBV7-8 and TRBJ2-2, with TRBD2 identical over 16 bases. Germline CDR1 and CDR2: SGHVS and FQNEAQ. V trimming: 5 bases; J trimming: 7 bases; junction bases outside the gene matches: 7. This CDR3 has 17 amino acids. CDR3 sequence reads: CASSRGTSGRAGGELFF. In DNA, the CDR3 is TGTGCCAGCAGCAGAGGGACTAGCGGGAGGGCCGGCGGGGAGCTGTTTTTT.

This clonotype occurred a few times. The gene calls are TRBV4-3 and TRBJ1-5; TRBD1 aligns across 7 bases. From germline, CDR1 is LGHNA and CDR2 YSLEER. V was pared by 0 bases and J by 6 bases, with 5 bases of the junction left unmatched. The CDR3 contains 15 residues. The CDR3 bases are TGCGCCAGCAGCCAAGATTCGGCAGGGGGTCAGCCCCAGCATTTT. Its protein is CASSQDSAGGQPQHF.